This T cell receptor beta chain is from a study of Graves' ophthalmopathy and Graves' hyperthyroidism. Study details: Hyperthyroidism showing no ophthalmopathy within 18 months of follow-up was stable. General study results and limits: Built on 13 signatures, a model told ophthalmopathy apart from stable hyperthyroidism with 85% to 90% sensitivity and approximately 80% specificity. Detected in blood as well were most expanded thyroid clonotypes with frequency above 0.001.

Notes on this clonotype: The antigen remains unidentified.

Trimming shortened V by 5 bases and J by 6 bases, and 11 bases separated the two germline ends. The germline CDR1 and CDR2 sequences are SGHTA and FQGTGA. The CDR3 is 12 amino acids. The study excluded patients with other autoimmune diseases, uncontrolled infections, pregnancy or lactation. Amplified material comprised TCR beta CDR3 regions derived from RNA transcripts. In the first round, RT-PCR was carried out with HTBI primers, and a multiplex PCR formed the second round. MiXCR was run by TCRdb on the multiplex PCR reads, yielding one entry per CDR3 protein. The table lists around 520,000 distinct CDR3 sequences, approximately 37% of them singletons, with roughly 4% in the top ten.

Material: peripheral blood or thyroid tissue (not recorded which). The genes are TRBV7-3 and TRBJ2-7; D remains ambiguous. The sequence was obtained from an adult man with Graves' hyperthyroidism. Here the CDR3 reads CASSNGPGEQYF. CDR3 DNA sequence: TGTGCCAGCAGCAATGGGCCGGGCGAGCAGTACTTC. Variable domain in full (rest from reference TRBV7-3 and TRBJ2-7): GAGVSQTPSNKVTEKGKYVELRCDPISGHTALYWYRQSLGQGPEFLIYFQGTGAADDSGLPNDRFFAVRPEGSVSTLKIQRTERGDSAVYLCASSNGPGEQYFGPGTRLTVT.